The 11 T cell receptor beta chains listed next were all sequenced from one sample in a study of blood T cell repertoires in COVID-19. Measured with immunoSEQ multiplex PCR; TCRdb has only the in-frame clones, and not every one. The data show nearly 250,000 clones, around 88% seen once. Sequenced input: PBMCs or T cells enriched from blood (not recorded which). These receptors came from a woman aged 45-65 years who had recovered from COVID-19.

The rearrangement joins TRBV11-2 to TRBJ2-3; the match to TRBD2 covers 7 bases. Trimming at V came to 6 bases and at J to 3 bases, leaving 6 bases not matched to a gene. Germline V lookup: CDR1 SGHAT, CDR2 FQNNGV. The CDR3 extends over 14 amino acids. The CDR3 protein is CASRSGGRTDTQYF. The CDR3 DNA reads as TGTGCCAGCAGGTCCGGGGGGAGAACAGATACGCAGTATTTT.

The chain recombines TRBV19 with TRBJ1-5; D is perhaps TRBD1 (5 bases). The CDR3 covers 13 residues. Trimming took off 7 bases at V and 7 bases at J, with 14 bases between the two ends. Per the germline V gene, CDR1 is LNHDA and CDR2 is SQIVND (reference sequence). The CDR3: CASKGTDLQPQHF. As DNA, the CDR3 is TGTGCCAGTAAGGGGACTGACCTGCAGCCCCAGCATTTT.

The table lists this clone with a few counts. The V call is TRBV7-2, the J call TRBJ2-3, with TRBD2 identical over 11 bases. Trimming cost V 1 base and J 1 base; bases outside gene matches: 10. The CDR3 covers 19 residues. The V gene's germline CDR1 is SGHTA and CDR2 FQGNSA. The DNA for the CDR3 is TGTGCCAGCAGCTTAGGTTTGGGGACTAGCGGAGATCGCACAGATACGCAGTATTTT. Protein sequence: CASSLGLGTSGDRTDTQYF. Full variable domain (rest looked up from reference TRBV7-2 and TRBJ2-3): GAGVSQSPSNKVTEKGKDVELRCDPISGHTALYWYRQSLGQGLEFLIYFQGNSAPDKSGLPSDRFSAERTGGSVSTLTIQRTQQEDSAVYLCASSLGLGTSGDRTDTQYFGPGTRLTVL.

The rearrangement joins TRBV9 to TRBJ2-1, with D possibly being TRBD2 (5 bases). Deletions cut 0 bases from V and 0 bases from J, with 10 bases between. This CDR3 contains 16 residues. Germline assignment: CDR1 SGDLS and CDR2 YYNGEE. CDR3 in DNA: TGTGCCAGCAGCGTAGGTAGCGATAGCTCCTACAATGAGCAGTTCTTC. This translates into CASSVGSDSSYNEQFF.

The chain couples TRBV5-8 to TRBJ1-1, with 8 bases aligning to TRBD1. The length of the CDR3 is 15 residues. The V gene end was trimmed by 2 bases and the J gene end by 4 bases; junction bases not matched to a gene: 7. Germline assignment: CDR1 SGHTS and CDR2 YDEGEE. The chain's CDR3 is CASSFRKTGGTEAFF. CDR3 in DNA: TGTGCCAGCAGCTTTAGAAAAACAGGGGGCACTGAAGCTTTCTTT. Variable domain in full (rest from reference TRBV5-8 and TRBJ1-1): EAGVTQSPTHLIKTRGQQATLRCSPISGHTSVYWYQQALGLGLQFLLWYDEGEERNRGNFPPRFSGRQFPNYSSELNVNALELEDSALYLCASSFRKTGGTEAFFGQGTRLTVV.

The CDR3 sequence is CASGTGTPYYEQYF. Written as DNA, the CDR3 is TGTGCCAGCGGAACCGGGACTCCCTATTACGAGCAGTACTTC. The rearrangement links TRBV6-5 to TRBJ2-7, with a tentative D call TRBD2 (6 bases). V was pared by 8 bases and J by 4 bases, with 18 bases between. Germline V gives CDR1 MNHEY, CDR2 SVGAGI. CDR3 length equals 14 residues.

The CDR3 sequence is CASGTSFGTGANTEAFF. CDR3 nucleotides: TGTGCTAGTGGAACTTCATTCGGGACAGGGGCTAACACTGAAGCTTTCTTT. The rearrangement links TRBV12-5 to TRBJ1-1, with 10 bases fitting TRBD1. After removal of 6 bases from V and 2 bases from J, the junction contained 12 bases not matched to a gene. This CDR3 has 17 amino acids. Germline V gives CDR1 LGHNT, CDR2 FRNRAP.

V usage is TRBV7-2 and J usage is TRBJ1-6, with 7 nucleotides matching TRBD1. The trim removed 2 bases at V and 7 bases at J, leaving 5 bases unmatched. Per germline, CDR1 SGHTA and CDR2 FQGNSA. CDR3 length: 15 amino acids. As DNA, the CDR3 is TGTGCCAGCAGCTTAAAGACAGGGTACAATTCACCCCTCCACTTT. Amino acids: CASSLKTGYNSPLHF.

CDR3 protein: CASSLAGQGLSTEAFF. CDR3 nucleotide sequence: TGTGCCAGCAGCTTGGCCGGGCAGGGCCTGAGTACTGAAGCTTTCTTT. This chain links TRBV5-4 with TRBJ1-1; maybe TRBD1 (5 bases). Trimming left V 0 bases short and J 5 bases short, with 17 bases between. Germline V gene lookup returns CDR1 SGHNT and CDR2 YYREEE (reference sequence). This CDR3 is built from 16 residues.

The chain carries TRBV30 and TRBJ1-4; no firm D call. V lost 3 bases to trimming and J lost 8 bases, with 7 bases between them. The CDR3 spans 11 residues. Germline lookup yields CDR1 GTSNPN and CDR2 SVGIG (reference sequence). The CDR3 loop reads CAWRIREKLFF. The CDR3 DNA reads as TGTGCCTGGAGAATCCGGGAAAAACTGTTTTTT.

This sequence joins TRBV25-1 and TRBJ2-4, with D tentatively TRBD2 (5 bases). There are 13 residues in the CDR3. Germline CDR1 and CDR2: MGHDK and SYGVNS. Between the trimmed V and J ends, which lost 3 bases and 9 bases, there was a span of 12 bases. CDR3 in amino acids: CASSDSAGRIQYF. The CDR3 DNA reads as TGTGCCAGCAGTGATTCGGCGGGCCGCATTCAGTACTTC.